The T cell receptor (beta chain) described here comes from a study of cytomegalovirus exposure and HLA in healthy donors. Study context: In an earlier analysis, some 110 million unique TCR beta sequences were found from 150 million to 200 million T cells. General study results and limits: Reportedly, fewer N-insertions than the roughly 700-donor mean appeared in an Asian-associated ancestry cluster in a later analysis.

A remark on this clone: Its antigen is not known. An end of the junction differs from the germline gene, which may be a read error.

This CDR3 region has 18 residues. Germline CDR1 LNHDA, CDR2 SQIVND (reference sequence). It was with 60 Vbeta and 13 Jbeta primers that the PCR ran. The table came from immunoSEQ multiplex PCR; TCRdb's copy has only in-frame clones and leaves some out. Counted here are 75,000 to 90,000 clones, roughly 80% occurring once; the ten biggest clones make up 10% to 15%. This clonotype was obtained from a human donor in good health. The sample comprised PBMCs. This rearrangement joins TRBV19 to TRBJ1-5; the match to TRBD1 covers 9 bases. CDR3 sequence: CASRSPPGTGKFYQPQNF. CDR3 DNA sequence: TGTGCCAGTAGGTCTCCGCCCGGGACAGGGAAATTTTATCAGCCCCAGAATTTT. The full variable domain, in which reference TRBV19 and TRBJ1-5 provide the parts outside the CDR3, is DGGITQSPKYLFRKEGQNVTLSCEQNLNHDAMYWYRQDPGQGLRLIYYSQIVNDFQKGDIAEGYSVSREKKESFPLTVTSAQKNPTAFYLCASRSPPGTGKFYQPQNFGDGTRLSIL.